The 20 T cell receptor beta chains below come from one sample, sequenced in a study of blood T cell repertoires in COVID-19. The repertoire was sequenced with immunoSEQ multiplex PCR; TCRdb's copy has only in-frame clones and lacks some. This table holds about 250,000 clones, roughly 86% found once. Sequenced input: peripheral blood. The receptors stem from a man in his forties or fifties with acute or convalescent COVID-19.

V gene TRBV6-1 combines with J gene TRBJ2-7; TRBD1 aligns across 7 bases. The CDR3 runs 15 residues. Germline V lookup: CDR1 MNHNS, CDR2 SASEGT. Losses at the gene ends were 2 bases for V and 6 bases for J; bases not matched to a gene: 10. The CDR3 is CASSESQGVFFEQYF. CDR3 bases: TGTGCCAGCAGTGAAAGCCAGGGGGTTTTTTTCGAGCAGTACTTC.

The chain couples TRBV6-5 to TRBJ1-2; 8 nucleotides line up with TRBD1. CDR1 and CDR2 from the germline V gene are MNHEY and SVGAGI. V was pared by 10 bases and J by 2 bases, with 6 bases of the junction left unmatched. The CDR3 consists of 13 residues. The CDR3 loop reads CATTGGINYGYTF. For the CDR3, the DNA is TGTGCCACCACAGGGGGGATCAACTATGGCTACACCTTC.

The V gene is TRBV7-3, the J gene TRBJ2-5, with 9 nucleotides matching TRBD1. CDR3 size: 13 residues. V shed 2 bases and J 5 bases; nucleotides not matched to a gene: 0. CDR1 is SGHTA, CDR2 FQGTGA, per germline. CDR3 bases: TGTGCCAGCAGCTTAGGACAGGGGGAGACCCAGTACTTC. Its protein is CASSLGQGETQYF. The full variable domain, with the rest looked up from reference TRBV7-3 and TRBJ2-5, is GAGVSQTPSNKVTEKGKYVELRCDPISGHTALYWYRQSLGQGPEFLIYFQGTGAADDSGLPNDRFFAVRPEGSVSTLKIQRTERGDSAVYLCASSLGQGETQYFGPGTRLLVL.

The chain uses TRBV6-5 and TRBJ1-3; D may be TRBD1 (6 bases). Trimming took off 5 bases at V and 6 bases at J, with 11 bases between the two ends. The germline V gene has CDR1 MNHEY and CDR2 SVGAGI. The CDR3 runs to 13 residues. CDR3 region: CASSNRDTNTIYF. The CDR3 bases are TGTGCCAGCAGTAACCGGGACACAAACACCATATATTTT.

The chain employs TRBV30 and TRBJ1-2; a weak D match, TRBD1 (6 bases). The CDR3 is 13 amino acids. Trimming shortened V by 1 base and J by 5 bases, and 11 bases separated the two germline ends. CDR1 is GTSNPN, CDR2 SVGIG, per germline (reference sequence). CDR3 in DNA: TGTGCCTGGAGTGCATGGACAGTATATGGCTACACCTTC. This encodes CAWSAWTVYGYTF.

The chain uses TRBV4-1 and TRBJ2-7; 9 bases are shared with TRBD2. The CDR3 has 18 residues. The ends lost 0 bases at V and 4 bases at J; junction bases unmatched: 13. The germline V gene has CDR1 MGHRA and CDR2 YSYEKL. The CDR3 spells CASSQELNLGTSSYEQYF. For the CDR3, the DNA is TGCGCCAGCAGCCAAGAACTGAACCTCGGGACTAGCAGTTACGAGCAGTACTTC.

The table lists this clone with a few counts. This chain uses TRBV11-1 with TRBJ1-4, with D possibly matching TRBD1 (5 bases). The germline CDR1 and CDR2 sequences are SGHAT and FQDESV (reference sequence). V was clipped by 2 bases and J by 7 bases, with 17 bases between them. The length of the CDR3 is 16 residues. This CDR3 is CASSLNGGTRSEKLFF. CDR3 sequence (DNA): TGTGCCAGCAGCTTAAACGGGGGGACTCGAAGTGAAAAACTGTTTTTT.

The V call is TRBV18, the J call TRBJ2-2; tentative D call: TRBD2 (5 bases). V dropped 2 bases and J dropped 0 bases, with 16 bases sitting between them. Germline V gene sequence: CDR1 KGHSH, CDR2 LQKENI. This CDR3 spans 18 amino acids. The CDR3 loop is CASSPREVSGTNTGELFF. CDR3 sequence (DNA): TGTGCCAGCTCACCAAGGGAAGTAAGCGGAACGAACACCGGGGAGCTGTTTTTT.

The chain has TRBV2 and TRBJ1-2; 7 bases match TRBD1. CDR1 and CDR2 (germline): SNHLY, FYNNEI. The junction had 6 bases not matched to a gene; V was cut back by 6 bases and J by 2 bases. The CDR3 contains 14 residues. CDR3 DNA sequence: TGTGCCAGCAGCATAGGGGGCAGGAACTATGGCTACACCTTC. This translates into CASSIGGRNYGYTF.

The chain carries TRBV5-8 and TRBJ1-1; D is undetermined. CDR3 length equals 11 residues. Deletions cut 3 bases from V and 10 bases from J, with 10 bases between. CDR1 is SGHTS, CDR2 YDEGEE, per germline. The CDR3 sequence: CASSYEGRAFF. DNA for the CDR3: TGTGCCAGCAGCTATGAAGGGAGAGCTTTCTTT.

This chain links TRBV19 with TRBJ1-2; 9 bases align to TRBD1. The V gene end was trimmed by 3 bases and the J gene end by 3 bases; junction bases not matched to a gene: 8. The CDR3 loop spans 16 amino acids. CDR1 and CDR2 (germline): LNHDA, SQIVND (reference sequence). The CDR3 reads CASSIGQGLGDYGYTF. CDR3 nucleotide sequence: TGTGCCAGTAGTATTGGACAGGGGTTGGGGGACTATGGCTACACCTTC.

J is TRBJ2-7 and V is TRBV15; TRBD2 aligns across 10 bases. The junction had 5 bases not matched to a gene; V was cut back by 3 bases and J by 6 bases. The length of the CDR3 is 14 residues. Germline CDR1 reads LNHNV; CDR2 reads YYDKDF (reference sequence). CDR3 in DNA: TGTGCCACCAGCAGCCCCGGGACTAGCGTCGAGCAGTACTTC. Translation: CATSSPGTSVEQYF.

The chain couples TRBV5-1 to TRBJ1-1; TRBD1 matches 7 bases. CDR1 and CDR2 from the germline V gene are SGHRS and YFSETQ. This CDR3 is 16 amino acids long. J was trimmed by 6 bases and V by 1 base; bases with no gene match: 12. This CDR3 reads CASSLHRDSATAEAFF. DNA of the CDR3: TGCGCCAGCAGCTTGCATCGGGACAGTGCAACGGCTGAAGCTTTCTTT.

The chain is built from TRBV9 and TRBJ2-5, with 9 bases identical to TRBD2. Germline V gene data show CDR1 as SGDLS and CDR2 as YYNGEE. V shed 0 bases, J shed 5 bases, and the junction held 14 bases outside the gene matches. The length of the CDR3 is 18 residues. Written as DNA, the CDR3 is TGTGCCAGCAGCGTAGCTGGGGCAGTAGCGGGAGCTCGGGAGACCCAGTACTTC. It yields the protein CASSVAGAVAGARETQYF.

The gene calls are TRBV7-9 and TRBJ2-2; 14 bases map to TRBD2. Germline CDR1 and CDR2: SEHNR and FQNEAQ (reference sequence). The V gene end was trimmed by 4 bases and the J gene end by 8 bases; junction bases not matched to a gene: 6. The CDR3 has 16 residues. The CDR3 DNA follows: TGTGCCAGCAGCTCTGGGACTAGCGGGAGTGTGGGGGAGCTGTTTTTT. Its protein is CASSSGTSGSVGELFF.

The chain employs TRBV3-1 (or the pseudogene TRBV3-2) and TRBJ2-3, with TRBD2 matching 12 bases. Germline trimming cut 6 bases from V and 6 bases from J; bases unmatched to any gene: 4. CDR3 length: 14 residues. Germline V gene data show CDR1 as LGHDT and CDR2 as YNNKEL (reference sequence). CDR3 residues: CASRSSGGDDTQYF. The CDR3 DNA follows: TGTGCCAGCAGATCTAGCGGGGGGGACGATACGCAGTATTTT.

This clone was observed a single time. The chain recombines TRBV7-8 with TRBJ1-5; D is possibly TRBD1 (5 bases). Germline CDR1 reads SGHVS; CDR2 reads FQNEAQ. Between the trimmed V and J ends, which lost 3 bases and 9 bases, there was a span of 18 bases. There are 15 residues in the CDR3. CDR3 DNA: TGTGCCAGCAGCTTTACTGCGGACAATAATGGGCCCCAGCATTTT. Translation gives CASSFTADNNGPQHF.

The chain employs TRBV6-5 and TRBJ1-2, with 7 bases matching TRBD1. The CDR3 contains 14 residues. Germline assignment: CDR1 MNHEY and CDR2 SVGAGI. V shed 2 bases, J shed 7 bases, and the junction held 7 bases outside the gene matches. The CDR3 protein is CASSYEEGALGYTF. In DNA, the CDR3 is TGTGCCAGCAGTTACGAGGAGGGGGCGCTTGGCTACACCTTC.

This rearrangement joins TRBV5-4 to TRBJ2-5; D call uncertain. CDR1 and CDR2 from the germline V gene are SGHNT and YYREEE (reference sequence). The V end was cut by 1 base, the J end by 3 bases, with 10 bases between. This CDR3 spans 14 amino acids. CDR3 bases: TGTGCCAGCAGCTTGCCGCCAGTCGAAGAGACCCAGTACTTC. As protein: CASSLPPVEETQYF.

This chain links TRBV7-8 with TRBJ2-7; 13 bases are a match to TRBD2. V trimming: 5 bases; J trimming: 7 bases; junction bases outside the gene matches: 14. Germline lookup yields CDR1 SGHVS and CDR2 FQNEAQ. The CDR3 loop spans 17 amino acids. CDR3 DNA sequence: TGTGCCAGCAGCCAAATAGCCGGGACTAGCGGGGTTGGAGAGCAGTACTTC. This encodes CASSQIAGTSGVGEQYF.